The rows below give T cell receptor beta chains drawn from one sample of a study of cytomegalovirus exposure and HLA in healthy donors. Method: immunoSEQ multiplex PCR; TCRdb's copy keeps in-frame clones and lacks some. This table has over 120,000 clones, roughly four fifths appearing once. The sequencing sample was made of PBMCs. The origin of the receptors is a man aged 25-40 years in good health and CMV-seropositive. Both conserved end residues are trimmed from each CDR3.

12 TRBJ2-7 TRBV7-2 ASSRTGRSYEQY
13 TRBJ1-2 TRBV27 ASSSAALNNYGYT
9 TRBJ2-7 TRBV28 ASSRLYEQY
13 TRBJ2-3 TRBV7-3 ASSLEGAYTDTQY
12 TRBJ2-2 TRBV5-4 ASSLTQQSGELF
9 TRBJ2-2 TRBV28 ASSTTRKLF
13 TRBJ2-5 TRBV14 ASSQVGLARETQY
11 NA TRBV28 ASIGVSPAEQY
17 TRBJ2-5 TRBV28 ASSLTFGTSGRAEETQY
13 TRBJ1-4 TRBV7-2 ASSLTDRGNEKLF
14 TRBJ2-1 TRBV5-1 ASTPLAGVTYNEQF
15 TRBJ1-5 TRBV6-1 ASSEAPPGQGNQPQH
15 TRBJ2-5 TRBV30 AWSKGLAGARQETQY
15 TRBJ1-1 TRBV5-1 ASSLARGGSLNTEAF
16 TRBJ1-2 TRBV7-9 ASSQPRGGGGGTYGYT
14 TRBJ2-1 TRBV5-1 ASSLTPSGSYNEQF
15 NA TRBV28 ASTLGTGLAGVSEQY
10 TRBJ2-7 TRBV6-1 ASRQISYEQY
12 TRBJ2-7 TRBV11-2 ASSSRQGAREQY
12 TRBJ1-5 TRBV4-1 ASSQGQGNQPQH
10 TRBJ2-7 TRBV7-9 SSSPGQGEQY
9 TRBJ2-7 TRBV28 ASRANYEQY
12 TRBJ1-1 TRBV6-5 ASSPRQMNTEAF
13 TRBJ1-2 TRBV7-3 ASSFPGTGDYGYT
12 TRBJ2-7 TRBV28 ASSLQGRGYEQY
15 TRBJ2-7 TRBV7-9 ASSLESGSGKRDEQY
13 TRBJ2-3 TRBV11-3 ASSNLWGEGDTQY